The 23 T cell receptor beta chains presented below share a single source sample, sequenced in a study of PD-1 blockade in mismatch repair-deficient tumors. Libraries were prepared by immunoSEQ multiplex PCR; TCRdb keeps only in-frame clonotypes and omits some of them. The sample records tens of thousands of clones, 70% to 90% being singletons. The sequences come from peripheral blood, collected 52 weeks after starting pembrolizumab. All receptors derive from an adult with mismatch repair-deficient cancer.

The chain has TRBV6-1 and TRBJ1-2; tentative D call: TRBD1 (5 bases). The V gene's germline CDR1 is MNHNS and CDR2 SASEGT. There are 16 residues in the CDR3. Trimming shortened V by 2 bases and J by 4 bases, and 17 bases separated the two germline ends. CDR3 sequence: CASSEMVAGGVYGYTF. CDR3 nucleotides: TGTGCCAGCAGTGAAATGGTCGCCGGGGGGGTCTATGGCTACACCTTC.

As concerns this clone: An end of the junction differs from the germline gene, which may be a read error. The chain couples TRBV30 to TRBJ1-4; maybe TRBD1 (6 bases). Germline lookup yields CDR1 GTSNPN and CDR2 SVGIG (reference sequence). CDR3 length: 12 amino acids. CDR3 DNA: TGTGCCTGGAGGAACACCTCCAGGGGAACTGTTTTT. It translates to CAWRNTSRGTVF.

This clone has only a few counts. This sequence joins TRBV5-4 and TRBJ1-2; D is perhaps TRBD1 (6 bases). This CDR3 region has 16 residues. Per germline, CDR1 SGHNT and CDR2 YYREEE (reference sequence). Trimming took 4 bases from V and 3 from J, leaving 19 bases between them. The CDR3 spells CASSAPGRGADYGYTF. In nucleotides, the CDR3 is TGTGCCAGCAGCGCCCCCGGGCGGGGGGCGGACTATGGCTACACCTTC.

The chain has TRBV7-8 and TRBJ1-1; possibly TRBD1 for D (5 bases). V was cut by 3 bases and J by 4 bases, with 9 bases left in between. The germline V gene encodes CDR1 SGHVS and CDR2 FQNEAQ. The CDR3 runs to 13 residues. CDR3 region: CASSFAQGTEAFF. In nucleotides, the CDR3 is TGTGCCAGCAGCTTCGCCCAGGGCACTGAAGCTTTCTTT.

Note on this clone: The junction and the germline gene differ at one end; a read error may be behind it. V gene TRBV10-3 combines with J gene TRBJ2-1; 9 bases align to TRBD1. CDR1 is ENHRY, CDR2 SYGVKD, per germline. The CDR3 is 15 amino acids. This CDR3 is CAISKSDRGFDEQFF. The CDR3 DNA follows: TGTGCCATCAGTAAGTCGGACAGGGGTTTCGATGAGCAGTTCTTC.

The chain uses TRBV29-1 and TRBJ2-7; TRBD1 matches at 9 bases. CDR1 and CDR2 (germline): SQVTM, ANQGSEA. This CDR3 contains 12 residues. V shed 7 bases, J shed 2 bases, and the junction held 3 bases outside the gene matches. The DNA of the CDR3 is TGCAGCGCCCGACAGGGGGCCTACGAGCAGTACTTC. Its protein product is CSARQGAYEQYF.

The chain couples TRBV7-9 to TRBJ2-7; no clear D. The CDR3 has 12 residues. Trimming took off 2 bases at V and 2 bases at J, with 4 bases between the two ends. Germline V gives CDR1 SEHNR, CDR2 FQNEAQ (reference sequence). This chain's CDR3 is CASSLLPYEQYF. CDR3 DNA sequence: TGTGCCAGCAGCTTACTTCCCTACGAGCAGTACTTC.

This chain connects TRBV6-1 to TRBJ1-2; D not certain. The CDR3 covers 13 residues. Trimming took off 2 bases at V and 2 bases at J, with 6 bases between the two ends. The germline gives CDR1 MNHNS, CDR2 SASEGT. The CDR3 loop is CASSEQRNYGYTF. CDR3 bases: TGTGCCAGCAGTGAACAGCGAAACTATGGCTACACCTTC.

This chain uses TRBV25-1 with TRBJ1-2; D is uncertain. V lost 4 bases, J lost 2 bases, and 8 bases lay in between. Germline lookup yields CDR1 MGHDK and CDR2 SYGVNS. The CDR3 spans 13 residues. The CDR3 loop reads CASSVGLNYGYTF. CDR3 coding DNA: TGTGCCAGCAGTGTTGGGTTAAACTATGGCTACACCTTC.

This chain connects TRBV7-9 to TRBJ2-1, with TRBD2 matching 9 bases. CDR3 length: 16 amino acids. The V gene's germline CDR1 is SEHNR and CDR2 FQNEAQ (reference sequence). The V gene end was trimmed by 5 bases and the J gene end by 0 bases; junction bases not matched to a gene: 5. DNA for the CDR3: TGTGCCAGCAGCCCAATTAGCGGGAGCTCCTACAATGAGCAGTTCTTC. Translated: CASSPISGSSYNEQFF.

This chain uses TRBV7-9 with TRBJ2-1; 7 nucleotides line up with TRBD1. The V and J ends lost 5 bases and 6 bases, in that order; junction bases with no gene match: 16. This CDR3 contains 17 residues. CDR1 is SEHNR and CDR2 is FQNEAQ in the germline V gene (reference sequence). CDR3 region: CASSPYPGTEYSNEQFF. The CDR3, as DNA: TGTGCCAGCAGCCCTTACCCCGGGACAGAGTACTCCAATGAGCAGTTCTTC.

The J gene is TRBJ2-7, the V gene TRBV28; D gene ambiguous. This CDR3 contains 12 residues. Per the germline V gene, CDR1 is MDHEN and CDR2 is SYDVKM. Trimming left V 3 bases short and J 2 bases short, with 5 bases between. This chain's CDR3 is CASSLGTYEQYF. Here the CDR3 DNA reads TGTGCCAGCAGTTTGGGGACCTACGAGCAGTACTTC.

The chain uses TRBV11-2 and TRBJ2-7; D unresolved. V lost 5 bases and J 5 bases, leaving 10 bases between the germline ends. This CDR3 has 12 amino acids. Germline CDR1 SGHAT, CDR2 FQNNGV. CDR3 in amino acids: CASSLTWNEQYF. CDR3 nucleotide sequence: TGTGCCAGCAGCCTGACCTGGAACGAGCAGTACTTC.

V usage is TRBV29-1 and J usage is TRBJ2-5; 9 nucleotides agree with TRBD2. The CDR3 runs to 14 residues. V was clipped by 2 bases and J by 9 bases; unmatched bases: 10. CDR1 is SQVTM and CDR2 is ANQGSEA in the germline V gene. The CDR3 here is CSVEIAGDPQAQYF. In DNA form, the CDR3 reads TGCAGCGTTGAAATAGCGGGAGACCCCCAGGCCCAGTACTTC.

The V gene is TRBV5-1, the J gene TRBJ1-5, with 7 bases that match TRBD1. The CDR3 is made up of 15 amino acids. The germline gives CDR1 SGHRS, CDR2 YFSETQ. V lost 5 bases to trimming and J lost 3 bases; unmatched junction nucleotides: 8. In DNA, the CDR3 is TGCGCCAGCAGTCGGACAGGCGGGCCCAATCAGCCCCAGCATTTT. Translation: CASSRTGGPNQPQHF.

In its sample, this clone was seen a few times. Other DNA sequences of this sample code for an identical CDR3. The rearrangement links TRBV6-5 to TRBJ2-3; 8 nucleotides agree with TRBD2. CDR3 length: 15 amino acids. V lost 6 bases to trimming and J lost 0 bases; unmatched junction nucleotides: 5. CDR1 is MNHEY and CDR2 is SVGAGI in the germline V gene. The CDR3 sequence: CASRNSGASTDTQYF. The CDR3 DNA reads as TGTGCCAGCAGGAATAGCGGGGCGAGCACAGATACGCAGTATTTT.

The J gene is TRBJ2-5, the V gene TRBV6-1; TRBD2 is a possible D gene (6 bases). From germline, CDR1 is MNHNS and CDR2 SASEGT. V shed 8 bases and J shed 5 bases, with 15 bases lying between them. This CDR3 region has 13 residues. CDR3 protein: CASSPTRGETQYF. In DNA form, the CDR3 reads TGTGCCAGCTCCCCGACTAGGGGTGAGACCCAGTACTTC.

The chain joins TRBV6-5 to TRBJ1-2; D not certain. The ends were cut back, 4 bases at V and 4 bases at J, with 16 bases in the middle. This CDR3 is 15 amino acids long. CDR1 is MNHEY and CDR2 is SVGAGI in the germline V gene. The CDR3 DNA is TGTGCCAGCAGTTCGGGTTTGTCAGCTTTCTATGGCTACACCTTC. Its protein is CASSSGLSAFYGYTF.

Here the CDR3 reads CAISDAPGTEAFF. For the CDR3, the DNA is TGTGCCATCAGTGATGCCCCGGGAACTGAAGCTTTCTTT. The chain joins TRBV10-3 to TRBJ1-1; D is undetermined. The CDR3 is made up of 13 amino acids. Deletions cut 3 bases from V and 5 bases from J, with 10 bases between. Germline-derived CDR1 and CDR2 are ENHRY and SYGVKD.

The rearrangement links TRBV5-4 to TRBJ2-2, with TRBD1 as a possible D gene (6 bases). This CDR3 region has 16 residues. V shed 0 bases and J shed 1 base, with 10 bases lying between them. The V gene's germline CDR1 is SGHNT and CDR2 YYREEE (reference sequence). DNA for the CDR3: TGTGCCAGCAGCTTGGCCAAGACAGGGAACACCGGGGAGCTGTTTTTT. The encoded protein is CASSLAKTGNTGELFF.

V gene TRBV7-2 combines with J gene TRBJ2-1; the D gene is possibly TRBD1 (6 bases). V was cut by 5 bases and J by 4 bases, with 6 bases left in between. Germline V CDR1 and CDR2: SGHTA, FQGNSA. The CDR3 runs 12 residues. CDR3 in amino acids: CASSGQYNEQFF. CDR3 sequence (DNA): TGTGCCAGCAGCGGACAGTACAATGAGCAGTTCTTC.

V and J are TRBV15 and TRBJ2-1; 11 bases fit TRBD2. CDR3 length equals 17 residues. The germline gives CDR1 LNHNV, CDR2 YYDKDF (reference sequence). Losses at the gene ends were 1 base for V and 7 bases for J; bases not matched to a gene: 9. The CDR3 DNA sequence: TGTGCCACCAGCAGAGTCCCTCTAGCGGGAGGAGGAAATGAGCAGTTCTTC. It yields the protein CATSRVPLAGGGNEQFF. Complete variable domain (other parts from reference TRBV15 and TRBJ2-1): DAMVIQNPRYQVTQFGKPVTLSCSQTLNHNVMYWYQQKSSQAPKLLFHYYDKDFNNEADTPDNFQSRRPNTSFCFLDIRSPGLGDTAMYLCATSRVPLAGGGNEQFFGPGTRLTVL.

The chain combines TRBV27 with TRBJ2-1; maybe TRBD1 (5 bases). Germline values: CDR1 MNHEY, CDR2 SMNVEV (reference sequence). V was pared by 6 bases and J by 6 bases, with 18 bases between. CDR3 size: 15 residues. The CDR3 spells CASRLAARGSNEQFF. The CDR3 DNA reads TGTGCCAGCAGACTTGCTGCTAGGGGTAGCAATGAGCAGTTCTTC.